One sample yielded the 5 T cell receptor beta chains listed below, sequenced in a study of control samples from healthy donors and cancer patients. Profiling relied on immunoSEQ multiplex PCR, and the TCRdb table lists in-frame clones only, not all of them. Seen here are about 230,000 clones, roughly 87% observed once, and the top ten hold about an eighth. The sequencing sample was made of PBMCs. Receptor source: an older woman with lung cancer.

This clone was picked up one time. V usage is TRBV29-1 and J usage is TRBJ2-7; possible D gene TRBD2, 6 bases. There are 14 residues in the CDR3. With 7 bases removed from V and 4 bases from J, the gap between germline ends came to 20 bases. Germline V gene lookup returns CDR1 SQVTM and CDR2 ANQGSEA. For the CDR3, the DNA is TGCAGCGCCGTGGGATCCGGGGGTTCATACGAGCAGTACTTC. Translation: CSAVGSGGSYEQYF.

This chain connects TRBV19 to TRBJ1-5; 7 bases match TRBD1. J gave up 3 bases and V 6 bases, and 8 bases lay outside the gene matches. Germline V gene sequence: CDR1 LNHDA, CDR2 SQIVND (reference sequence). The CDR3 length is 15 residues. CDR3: CASSRQGNNNQPQHF. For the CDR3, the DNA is TGTGCCAGTAGCAGACAGGGAAACAACAATCAGCCCCAGCATTTT.

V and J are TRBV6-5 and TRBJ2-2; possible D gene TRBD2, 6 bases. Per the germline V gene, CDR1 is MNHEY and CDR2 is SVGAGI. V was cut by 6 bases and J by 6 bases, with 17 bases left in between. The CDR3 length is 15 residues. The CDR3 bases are TGTGCCAGCAGGAGCCGGGGAGGAAGCCCCGGGGAGCTGTTTTTT. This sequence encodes CASRSRGGSPGELFF.

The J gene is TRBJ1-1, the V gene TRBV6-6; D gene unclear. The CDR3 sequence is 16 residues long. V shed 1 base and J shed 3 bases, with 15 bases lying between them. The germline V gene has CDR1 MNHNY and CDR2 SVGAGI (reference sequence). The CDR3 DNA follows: TGTGCCAGCAGTTACTTGAGGGCAAGTTTGGACACTGAAGCTTTCTTT. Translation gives CASSYLRASLDTEAFF.

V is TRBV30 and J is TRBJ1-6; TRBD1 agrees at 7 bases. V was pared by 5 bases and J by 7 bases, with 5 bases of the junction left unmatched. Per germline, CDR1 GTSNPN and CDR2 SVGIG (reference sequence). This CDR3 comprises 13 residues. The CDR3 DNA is TGTGCCTGGGGGACAGTCTACAATTCACCCCTCCACTTT. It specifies CAWGTVYNSPLHF.